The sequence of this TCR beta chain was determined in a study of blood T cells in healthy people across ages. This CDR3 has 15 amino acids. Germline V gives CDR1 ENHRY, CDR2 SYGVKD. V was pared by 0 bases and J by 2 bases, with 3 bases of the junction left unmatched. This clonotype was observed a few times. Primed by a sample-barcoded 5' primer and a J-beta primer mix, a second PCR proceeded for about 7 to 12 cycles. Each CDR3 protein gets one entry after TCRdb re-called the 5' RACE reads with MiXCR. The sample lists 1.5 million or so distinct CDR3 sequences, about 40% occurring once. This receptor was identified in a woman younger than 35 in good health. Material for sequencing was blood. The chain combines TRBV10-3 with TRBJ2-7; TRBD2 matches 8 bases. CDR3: CAISESGLGTYEQYF. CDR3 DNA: TGTGCCATCAGTGAGTCGGGACTAGGCACCTACGAGCAGTACTTC.